This TCR beta chain was retrieved from a study of T cells after yellow fever vaccination. As for the study in general: Preparation of fractions with low cell numbers was performed using SMART-Seq v4 Ultra Low Input.

The TCR cDNA carried a universal primer site and UMIs from 5'RACE template switching. One entry per CDR3 protein results from TCRdb running MiXCR on the 5' RACE reads. The table lists over 150,000 distinct CDR3 sequences, around 7% of them singletons. Germline V gives CDR1 SGHTA, CDR2 FQGTGA. V lost 0 bases, J lost 7 bases, and 18 bases lay in between. CDR3 size: 16 residues. The starting material was CD4+ T cells sorted from PBMCs, obtained 4 to 5 days after the first yellow fever vaccination. The sequence derives from a man aged 18 to 29 who received the YFV17D yellow fever vaccine. The chain uses TRBV7-3 and TRBJ1-1; a weak D match, TRBD1 (6 bases). The CDR3 region is CASSLTGGRSSGEAFF. CDR3 DNA: TGTGCCAGCAGCTTAACGGGGGGGCGCAGCTCCGGTGAAGCTTTCTTT.